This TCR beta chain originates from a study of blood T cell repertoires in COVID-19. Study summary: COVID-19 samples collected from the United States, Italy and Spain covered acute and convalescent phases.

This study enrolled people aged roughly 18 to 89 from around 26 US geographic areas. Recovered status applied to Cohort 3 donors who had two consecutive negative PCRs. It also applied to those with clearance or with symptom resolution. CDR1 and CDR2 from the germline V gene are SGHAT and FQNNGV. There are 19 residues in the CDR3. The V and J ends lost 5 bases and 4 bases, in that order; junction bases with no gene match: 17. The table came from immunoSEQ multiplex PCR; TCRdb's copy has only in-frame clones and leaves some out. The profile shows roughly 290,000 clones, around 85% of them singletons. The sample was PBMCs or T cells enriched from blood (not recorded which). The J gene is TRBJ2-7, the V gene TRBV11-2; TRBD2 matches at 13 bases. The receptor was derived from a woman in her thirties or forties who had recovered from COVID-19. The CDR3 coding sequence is TGTGCCAGCAGCCCGCACCCCTTCACTAGCGGGAGGGCCGGGTACGAGCAGTACTTC. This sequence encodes CASSPHPFTSGRAGYEQYF.